A selection of T cell receptor beta chains follows, all from one sample in a study of Ad26.COV2.S vaccination and SARS-CoV-2 variants. TCRdb keeps only in-frame clones here, not all; method: immunoSEQ multiplex PCR. This sample has a few hundred thousand clones; 85% to 90% occur once, and the top ten carry 4.5% to 7%. Sequences were derived from peripheral blood, sampled in a trial of Ad26.COV2.S vaccine versus placebo. The receptors derive from a person between 18 and 59 years old who received the Ad26.COV2.S COVID-19 vaccine or a placebo. Both conserved end residues are part of each CDR3. Fields, in order: V gene, J gene, CDR3 protein.

V: TRBV4-3
J: TRBJ1-2
CDR3: CASSQDKGPTYGYTF

V: TRBV7-2
J: TRBJ1-6
CDR3: CASSSGQDRRNSPLHF

V: TRBV11-3
J: TRBJ2-2
CDR3: CASSVRQDGELFF

V: TRBV7-9
J: TRBJ2-3
CDR3: CASSSSSSYGYATQYF

V: TRBV27
J: TRBJ2-3
CDR3: CASSLGWAGTDTQYF

V: TRBV6-2/TRBV6-3
J: TRBJ2-2
CDR3: CASSWDGKNTGELFF

V: TRBV27
J: TRBJ2-3
CDR3: CASSSRWSTDTQYF

V: TRBV6-5
J: TRBJ1-2
CDR3: CASSYAGSGVYGYTF

V: TRBV5-6
J: TRBJ2-3
CDR3: CASSLFTDTQYF

V: TRBV7-2
J: TRBJ1-3
CDR3: CASSFGDRGSGNTIYF

V: TRBV19
J: TRBJ1-1
CDR3: CASSFAGSMNTEAFF

V: TRBV4-1
J: TRBJ2-2
CDR3: CASSQSKSTLTGELFF

V: TRBV5-1
J: TRBJ2-1
CDR3: CASSLGQGLRDEQFF

V: TRBV6-1
J: TRBJ1-3
CDR3: CASSEVGQGPTGNTIYF

V: TRBV9
J: TRBJ1-3
CDR3: CASSPTGASSGNTIYF

V: TRBV19
J: TRBJ2-7
CDR3: CASSFGTGPYEQYF

V: TRBV6-5
J: TRBJ1-1
CDR3: CASTKTGNTEAFF

V: TRBV7-2
J: TRBJ2-3
CDR3: CASSWLNRGTDTQYF

V: TRBV13
J: TRBJ2-7
CDR3: CASSLGGEQYF

V: TRBV30
J: TRBJ2-3
CDR3: CAWSEGNTDTQYF

V: TRBV19
J: TRBJ2-5
CDR3: CASSMGTGGAGTQYF

V: TRBV7-9
J: TRBJ1-6
CDR3: CASSLVPPNSPLHF

V: TRBV6-2/TRBV6-3
J: TRBJ1-5
CDR3: CASSPDRVVNQPQHF

V: TRBV29-1
J: TRBJ1-1
CDR3: CSVESVKAFF

V: TRBV4-3
J: TRBJ2-1
CDR3: CASSQEFRLAGDYNEQFF

V: TRBV5-6
J: TRBJ2-2
CDR3: CASSPLDGSNTGELFF

V: TRBV25-1
J: TRBJ2-5
CDR3: CASSEYRGETQYF

V: TRBV7-8
J: TRBJ2-3
CDR3: CASSANWLAGDTQYF

V: TRBV5-6
J: TRBJ1-1
CDR3: CASSASGEINPITEAFF

V: TRBV28
J: TRBJ2-3
CDR3: CASSFHLTDPSTDTQYF

V: TRBV7-9
J: TRBJ1-4
CDR3: CASSLGVNEKLFF